The source of this TCR beta chain is a study of T cell repertoires in cytomegalovirus infection. At the level of the study: Peptides in the study included HLA-C-restricted and HLA-B-restricted CMV epitopes. Indications came from public TCR beta signatures; they pointed to CMV infection and to a matching HLA type. Study observations and caveats: What dominated the ex vivo response were HLA-C-restricted CMV-specific TCR beta clonotypes. Of the TCR beta families, the public ones yielded a cumulative frequency that identified carriers of CMV plus the relevant HLA.

The sample holds many counts of this clonotype. What it recognizes is unknown. TCRdb called the reads again in MiXCR, with one record for every CDR3 protein. The table records hundreds of thousands of distinct CDR3 sequences, around 30% of them present only once. Germline trimming cut 3 bases from V and 2 bases from J; bases unmatched to any gene: 6. CDR1 SGHVS and CDR2 FQNEAQ come from the germline V gene. This CDR3 has 15 residues. The material was cultured CD8+ T cells from PBMCs, obtained from culture after CMV antigen stimulation. This receptor was obtained from a human donor in good health (CMV status not recorded). Some clones in this sample may be carry-over from other donors' samples. The V call is TRBV7-8, the J call TRBJ1-1; 7 bases are shared with TRBD1. The CDR3 region has the DNA TGTGCCAGCAGCTTGGGACAGCCTTTCAACACTGAAGCTTTCTTT. Amino acids: CASSLGQPFNTEAFF.